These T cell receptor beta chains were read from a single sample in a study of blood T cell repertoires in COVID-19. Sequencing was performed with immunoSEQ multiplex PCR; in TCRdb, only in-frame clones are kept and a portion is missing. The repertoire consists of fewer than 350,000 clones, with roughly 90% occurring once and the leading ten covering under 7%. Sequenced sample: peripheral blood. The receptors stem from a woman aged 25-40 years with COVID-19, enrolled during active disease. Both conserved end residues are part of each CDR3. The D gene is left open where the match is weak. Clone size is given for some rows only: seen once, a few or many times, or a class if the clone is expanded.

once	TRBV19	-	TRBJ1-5	TGTGCCAGTAGTTTGGACAGCAATAGCAATCAGCCCCAGCATTTT	CASSLDSNSNQPQHF
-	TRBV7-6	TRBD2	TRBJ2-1	TGTGCCAGCAGCTCCGCCCGGACTAGCGGGAGCTACAATGAGCAGTTCTTC	CASSSARTSGSYNEQFF
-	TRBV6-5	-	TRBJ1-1	TGTGCCGGCAAGGGCCCTAGGGGAAACACTGAAGCTTTCTTT	CAGKGPRGNTEAFF
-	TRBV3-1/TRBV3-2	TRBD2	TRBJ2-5	TGTGCCAGCAGCCAAGATGGGACTAGCGGGCCTCAAGAGACCCAGTACTTC	CASSQDGTSGPQETQYF
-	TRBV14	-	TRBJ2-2	TGTGCCAGCAGCCAAGGGCGGTCTAGTGCTGGGGAGCTGTTTTTT	CASSQGRSSAGELFF
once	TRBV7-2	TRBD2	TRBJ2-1	TGTGCCAGCAGCCTGAGGACTAGCGGGACCTACAATGAGCAGTTCTTC	CASSLRTSGTYNEQFF
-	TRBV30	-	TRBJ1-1	TGTGCCTGGAGTGTACAGGGATCCCTTTGGACGGGGAACACTGAAGCTTTCTTT	CAWSVQGSLWTGNTEAFF
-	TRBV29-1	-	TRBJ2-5	TGCAGCGTTGCATCGAGGCGAGAGACCCAGTACTTC	CSVASRRETQYF
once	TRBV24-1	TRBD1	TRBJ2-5	TGTGCCACCAGTGATCGAACAGGGGGAGAGGAGACCCAGTACTTC	CATSDRTGGEETQYF
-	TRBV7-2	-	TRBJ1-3	TGTGCCAGCAGCTTAGACAGGAGCTCTGGAAACACCATATATTTT	CASSLDRSSGNTIYF
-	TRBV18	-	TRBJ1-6	TGTGCCAGCTCACCACCTCCAGGGAATAATTCACCCCTCCACTTT	CASSPPPGNNSPLHF
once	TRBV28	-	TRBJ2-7	TGTGCCAGCACTAGGACAGACCCCTCCTACGAGCAGTACTTC	CASTRTDPSYEQYF
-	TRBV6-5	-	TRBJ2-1	TGTGCCAGCACCCGGTCAAGGGAGTCGTACAATGAGCAGTTCTTC	CASTRSRESYNEQFF
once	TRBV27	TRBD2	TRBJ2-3	TGTGCCAGCAGTTCTCCCGGGACTACCAACACAGATACGCAGTATTTT	CASSSPGTTNTDTQYF
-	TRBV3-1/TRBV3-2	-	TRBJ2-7	TGTGCCAGCAGCCGGGACAACGGCGGTAACGAGCAGTACTTC	CASSRDNGGNEQYF
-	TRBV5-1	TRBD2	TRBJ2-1	TGCGCCAGCAGCCTCGAAGCGGGAGGGCCGGTTGAGCAGTTCTTC	CASSLEAGGPVEQFF
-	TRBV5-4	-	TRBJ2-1	TGTGCCAGCAGCTTGGATCCCTCAGGTGAGCAGTTCTTC	CASSLDPSGEQFF
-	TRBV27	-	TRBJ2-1	TGTGCCAGCAGTAGAGGAGTTAAGTACAATGAGCAGTTCTTC	CASSRGVKYNEQFF
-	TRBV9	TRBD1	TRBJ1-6	TGTGCCAGCAGCACACACGGACAGGGGAATTCACCCCTCCACTTT	CASSTHGQGNSPLHF
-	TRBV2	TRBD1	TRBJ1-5	TGTGCCAGCAGTTTAACAGGGGGGGAACAGCCCCAGCATTTT	CASSLTGGEQPQHF
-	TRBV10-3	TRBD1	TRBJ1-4	TGTGCCATCGCTCGACAGGGTGGGGAAAAACTGTTTTTT	CAIARQGGEKLFF
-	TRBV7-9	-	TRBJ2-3	TGTGCCAGCAGCTTAGGGACAAGTACTAGCACAGATACGCAGTATTTT	CASSLGTSTSTDTQYF
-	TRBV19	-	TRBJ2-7	TGTGCCAGTAGTATATCAGCGACTGGAACCTACGAGCAGTACTTC	CASSISATGTYEQYF
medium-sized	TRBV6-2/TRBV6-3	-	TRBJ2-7	TGTGCCAGCAGTTACGCGGGAAATGAGCAGTACTTC	CASSYAGNEQYF
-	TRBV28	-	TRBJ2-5	TGTGCCAGCAGTTTATTTGCGAACTCAGGGAAAGAGACCCAGTACTTC	CASSLFANSGKETQYF
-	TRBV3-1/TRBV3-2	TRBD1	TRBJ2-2	TGTGCCAGCAGTGACAACCTTCAGGGGGACACCGGGGAGCTGTTTTTT	CASSDNLQGDTGELFF
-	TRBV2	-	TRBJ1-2	TGTGCCAGCAGTGTCGGGGGGGCTGTTAACTATGGCTACACCTTC	CASSVGGAVNYGYTF
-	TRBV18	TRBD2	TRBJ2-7	TGTGCCAGCTCACGACCTCTAGCGGGACCCTCCTACGAGCAGTACTTC	CASSRPLAGPSYEQYF
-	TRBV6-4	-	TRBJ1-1	TGTGCCAGCCTCGCAGGAAAGAACACTGAAGCTTTCTTT	CASLAGKNTEAFF
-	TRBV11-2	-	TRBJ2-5	TGTGCCAGCAGCCCCCGAGGTTCGCCCCTGGGAGAGACCCAGTACTTC	CASSPRGSPLGETQYF
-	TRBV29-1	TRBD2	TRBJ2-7	TGCAGCGCCCGTGGGACCGCGGGACTAGGGGGCTCCTACGAGCAGTACTTC	CSARGTAGLGGSYEQYF
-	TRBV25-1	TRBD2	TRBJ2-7	TGTGCCAGCAGTGAAACCCGGGAGGGCCACTACGAGCAGTACTTC	CASSETREGHYEQYF
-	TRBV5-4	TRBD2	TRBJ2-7	TGTGCCAGCAGCAGGGGACTAGCGGGGGAAATTGCCTACGAGCAGTACTTC	CASSRGLAGEIAYEQYF
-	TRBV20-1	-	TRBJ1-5	TGCAGTGCTAGTCGTGGGCTGGGTCAGCCCCAGCATTTT	CSASRGLGQPQHF
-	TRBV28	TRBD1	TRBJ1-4	TGTGCCAGCAGTCGGACAGGGTTAGGGTCTGAAAAACTGTTTTTT	CASSRTGLGSEKLFF
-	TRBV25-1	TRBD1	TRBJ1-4	TGTGCCAGCAGTGATCAGTCGGGGACAGGGCGTGAAAAACTGTTTTTT	CASSDQSGTGREKLFF
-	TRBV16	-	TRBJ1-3	TGTGCCAGCAGCCAATCCCGGGGGGCTGGAAACACCATATATTTT	CASSQSRGAGNTIYF
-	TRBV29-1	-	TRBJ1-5	TGCAGCGTTGGGCAGGCTAGCAATCAGCCCCAGCATTTT	CSVGQASNQPQHF
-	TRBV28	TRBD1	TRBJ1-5	TGTGCCAGCAGTCCGCCATCGGGACAGGGGGCAAGTAATCAGCCCCAGCATTTT	CASSPPSGQGASNQPQHF
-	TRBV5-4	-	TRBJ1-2	TGTGCCAGCAGCTTAGAGCTCAGGGCGCCGGGTGGCTACACCTTC	CASSLELRAPGGYTF
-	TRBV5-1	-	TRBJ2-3	TGCGCCACCTCACAGGACACACTCACAGATACGCAGTATTTT	CATSQDTLTDTQYF
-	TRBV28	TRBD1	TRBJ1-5	TGTGCCAGCAGTCAGGGGGGACAGAGCAATCAGCCCCAGCATTTT	CASSQGGQSNQPQHF
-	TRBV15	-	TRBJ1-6	TGTGCCACCAGCAGAGATCGAGCCAGGTTGAATTCACCCCTCCACTTT	CATSRDRARLNSPLHF
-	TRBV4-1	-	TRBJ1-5	TGCGCCAGCAGCCAAGATCTCAGCTCTCGGGGGGCCCAGCATTTT	CASSQDLSSRGAQHF
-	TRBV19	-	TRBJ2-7	TGTGCCAGTAGTAGGGGGCTCGGCTCCTACGAGCAGTACTTC	CASSRGLGSYEQYF
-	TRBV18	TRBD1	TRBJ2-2	TGTGCCAGCTCACCTGAAGGGGGCAACGGGGAGCTGTTTTTT	CASSPEGGNGELFF
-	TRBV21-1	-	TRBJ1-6	TGTGCCAGCAGCGCCCCCTTCCGGAGCTCCTATAATTCACCCCTCCACTTT	CASSAPFRSSYNSPLHF
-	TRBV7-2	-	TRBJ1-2	TGTGCCAGCAGCCCACACACAACCCCCTATGGCTACACCTTC	CASSPHTTPYGYTF
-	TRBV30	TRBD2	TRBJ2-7	TGTGCCTGGAGTCTGGGACTAGCGGGCTACGAGCAGTACTTC	CAWSLGLAGYEQYF
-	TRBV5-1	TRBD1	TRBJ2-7	TGCGCCAGCAGCTCGGGACAGGGTCTCTACGAGCAGTACTTC	CASSSGQGLYEQYF
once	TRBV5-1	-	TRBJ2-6	TGCGCCAGCTCCGAGGCCGTTGGGGCCAACGTCCTGACTTTC	CASSEAVGANVLTF
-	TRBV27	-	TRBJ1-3	TGTGCCAGCAGTCAAGGGACACCGTCTGGAAACACCATATATTTT	CASSQGTPSGNTIYF
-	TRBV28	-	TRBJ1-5	TGTGCCACCCGGGGAGGCAATCAGCCCCAGCATTTT	CATRGGNQPQHF
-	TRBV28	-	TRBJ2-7	TGTGCCAGCAACGATCTAGCTCGCTACGAGCAGTACTTC	CASNDLARYEQYF